This passage covers 5 T cell receptor beta chains from one sample sequenced in a study of radiotherapy plus CTLA-4 blockade in lung cancer. Assay: immunoSEQ multiplex PCR; the TCRdb copy retains only in-frame clones and omits some. This table has tens of thousands of clones, approximately 62% appearing once. This specimen was peripheral blood, taken from a patient treated with radiotherapy plus ipilimumab. These receptor sequences come from a human donor with non-small cell lung cancer who had a partial response to radiotherapy plus ipilimumab.

J is TRBJ2-5 and V is TRBV5-8; TRBD2 aligns across 11 bases. Trimming at V came to 4 bases and at J to 5 bases, leaving 4 bases not matched to a gene. CDR1 SGHTS and CDR2 YDEGEE come from the germline V gene. This CDR3 contains 14 residues. CDR3 DNA: TGTGCCAGCAGCATTAGCGGGGGGGCCGAGACCCAGTACTTC. As protein: CASSISGGAETQYF. Combining the CDR3 with reference TRBV5-8 and TRBJ2-5 gives the whole variable domain EAGVTQSPTHLIKTRGQQATLRCSPISGHTSVYWYQQALGLGLQFLLWYDEGEERNRGNFPPRFSGRQFPNYSSELNVNALELEDSALYLCASSISGGAETQYFGPGTRLLVL.

There are a few counts of this clone. This rearrangement joins TRBV2 to TRBJ2-7; the match to TRBD2 covers 7 bases. The germline gives CDR1 SNHLY, CDR2 FYNNEI. V was clipped by 3 bases and J by 7 bases; unmatched bases: 6. This CDR3 contains 13 residues. Here the CDR3 reads CASSDAGGSEQYF. The DNA of the CDR3 is TGTGCCAGCAGTGACGCCGGGGGGAGTGAGCAGTACTTC.

The V gene is TRBV9, the J gene TRBJ2-3, with TRBD2 as a possible D gene (6 bases). Germline CDR1 SGDLS, CDR2 YYNGEE. Trimming left V 4 bases short and J 3 bases short, with 15 bases between. The length of the CDR3 is 15 residues. The CDR3 loop is CASSPGDGATDTQYF. CDR3 in DNA: TGTGCCAGCAGCCCGGGGGACGGGGCGACAGATACGCAGTATTTT. Filled out from reference TRBV9 and TRBJ2-3, the complete variable domain reads DSGVTQTPKHLITATGQRVTLRCSPRSGDLSVYWYQQSLDQGLQFLIQYYNGEERAKGNILERFSAQQFPDLHSELNLSSLELGDSALYFCASSPGDGATDTQYFGPGTRLTVL.

The chain has TRBV5-8 and TRBJ2-1, with TRBD2 matching over 13 bases. The V gene end was trimmed by 4 bases and the J gene end by 4 bases; junction bases not matched to a gene: 8. CDR3 length: 17 amino acids. Germline CDR1 reads SGHTS; CDR2 reads YDEGEE. The CDR3, as DNA: TGTGCCAGCAGCCGACTAGCGGGAGGCCGGGGGTACAATGAGCAGTTCTTC. It specifies CASSRLAGGRGYNEQFF.

The CDR3 here is CASFRSGRAETQYF. In DNA, the CDR3 is TGTGCCAGCTTCCGAAGCGGGAGAGCAGAGACCCAGTACTTC. V is TRBV5-4 and J is TRBJ2-5, with 8 bases aligning to TRBD2. Germline V lookup: CDR1 SGHNT, CDR2 YYREEE (reference sequence). J gave up 4 bases and V 7 bases, and 9 bases lay outside the gene matches. The CDR3 runs 14 residues.